Below, 10 T cell receptor beta chains from the same sample are listed, as sequenced in a study of control samples from healthy donors and cancer patients. The assay was immunoSEQ multiplex PCR, and TCRdb's table has in-frame clones only and misses some. The sample records 15,000 to 19,000 clones, about 87% being singletons. Sequences were obtained from PBMCs. The receptors stem from a woman aged 70-85 years with colorectal cancer.

This chain connects TRBV10-3 to TRBJ1-1; D possibly corresponds to TRBD1 (5 bases). Germline V gene lookup returns CDR1 ENHRY and CDR2 SYGVKD. Trimming took 3 bases from V and 6 from J, leaving 11 bases between them. This CDR3 has 13 amino acids. DNA of the CDR3: TGTGCCATCAGTGACGGGAACAGGCCTGAAGCTTTCTTT. Its translation: CAISDGNRPEAFF.

The V call is TRBV7-3, the J call TRBJ2-3; the match to TRBD2 covers 10 bases. The ends lost 3 bases at V and 4 bases at J; junction bases unmatched: 13. The CDR3 has 18 residues. CDR1 is SGHTA, CDR2 FQGTGA, per germline. Written as DNA, the CDR3 is TGTGCCAGCAGCTTCGAGCCTAGCGGGGGTCAGTTCGCAGATACGCAGTATTTT. This encodes CASSFEPSGGQFADTQYF.

This chain links TRBV7-8 with TRBJ2-3; 10 nucleotides line up with TRBD1. The ends lost 4 bases at V and 2 bases at J; junction bases unmatched: 9. Germline loops: CDR1 SGHVS, CDR2 FQNEAQ. The CDR3 consists of 17 residues. CDR3 sequence reads: CASSSRTGGSLTDTQYF. CDR3 coding DNA: TGTGCCAGCAGCTCCCGGACAGGGGGATCCCTCACAGATACGCAGTATTTT.

The chain is built from TRBV11-3 and TRBJ1-6; D call uncertain. Looked up from germline, CDR1 is SGHNT and CDR2 is YENEEA. This CDR3 region has 15 residues. Deletions cut 8 bases from V and 9 bases from J, with 20 bases between. The CDR3 sequence: CASSSGSGVGSPLHF. CDR3 nucleotides: TGTGCCAGCTCGTCGGGGAGTGGAGTTGGTTCACCCCTCCACTTT.

The J gene is TRBJ2-1, the V gene TRBV6-2 or TRBV6-3, with 7 bases identical to TRBD2. There are 20 residues in the CDR3. Looked up from germline, CDR1 is MNHEY and CDR2 is SVGEGT. The V and J ends lost 0 bases and 2 bases, in that order; junction bases with no gene match: 16. The CDR3 loop reads CASSYSRDYENLRPYNEQFF. Here the CDR3 DNA reads TGTGCCAGCAGTTACTCGCGGGACTACGAAAACCTCCGACCCTACAATGAGCAGTTCTTC.

The J gene is TRBJ1-2, the V gene TRBV11-3; the match to TRBD1 covers 7 bases. The J segment lost 0 bases and the V segment lost 5 bases, leaving 9 bases of the junction unmatched. Looked up from germline, CDR1 is SGHNT and CDR2 is YENEEA. CDR3 length: 16 residues. CDR3 loop: CASSPSGTASNYGYTF. The CDR3, as DNA: TGTGCCAGCAGCCCCTCCGGGACAGCTTCTAACTATGGCTACACCTTC.

The rearrangement joins TRBV7-2 to TRBJ1-6; no clear D. Trimming left V 6 bases short and J 9 bases short, with 18 bases between. In germline, CDR1 is SGHTA, CDR2 FQGNSA. This CDR3 has 15 amino acids. CDR3 amino acids: CASRPASPEGSPLHF. In DNA form, the CDR3 reads TGTGCCAGCAGACCAGCTAGTCCAGAGGGTTCACCCCTCCACTTT.

The rearrangement links TRBV5-8 to TRBJ1-2; 8 bases agree with TRBD1. Trimming removed 3 bases from V and 5 bases from J; junction bases left unmatched: 3. Germline V lookup: CDR1 SGHTS, CDR2 YDEGEE. The CDR3 loop spans 13 amino acids. CDR3 in amino acids: CASSWGQVYGYTF. The CDR3 bases are TGTGCCAGCAGCTGGGGACAGGTTTATGGCTACACCTTC.

J is TRBJ2-7 and V is TRBV5-1; a weak D match, TRBD1 (6 bases). Germline CDR1 SGHRS, CDR2 YFSETQ. V was trimmed by 3 bases and J by 3 bases, leaving 13 bases between them. The CDR3 contains 14 residues. CDR3 sequence reads: CASSSRDTLYEQYF. CDR3 in DNA: TGCGCCAGCAGCTCCCGGGACACACTCTACGAGCAGTACTTC.

The chain combines TRBV7-3 with TRBJ2-1; 13 positions match TRBD2. V lost 4 bases, J lost 7 bases, and 4 bases stayed unmatched. Germline CDR1 is SGHTA and CDR2 is FQGTGA. The CDR3 length is 15 residues. The CDR3 DNA is TGTGCCAGCAGCTGGGGGACTAGCGGGACGAATGAGCAGTTCTTC. Protein sequence: CASSWGTSGTNEQFF.